The next 11 T cell receptor beta chains were all read from a single sample in a study of early T cells in non-severe SARS-CoV-2 infection. TCRdb used MiXCR to reprocess the 5' RACE reads, holding one entry per CDR3 protein. This sample has about 60,000 distinct CDR3 sequences, with 8.9% found just once. The specimen was whole blood. The receptors stem from an adult who was a healthcare worker with PCR-confirmed SARS-CoV-2 infection or an uninfected control (not recorded which).

This clonotype was recorded at least ten times. The chain links TRBV14 to TRBJ2-2, with D hard to call. Trimming pared 1 base from V and 2 bases from J, leaving 5 bases between. The CDR3 sequence is 14 residues long. The germline CDR1 and CDR2 sequences are SGHDN and FVKESK. The chain's CDR3 is CASSQGANTGELFF. The CDR3, as DNA: TGTGCCAGCAGCCAAGGGGCAAACACCGGGGAGCTGTTTTTT.

At least ten counts were recorded for this clonotype. The chain has TRBV9 and TRBJ2-2, with 12 positions matching TRBD1. V trimming: 4 bases; J trimming: 10 bases; junction bases outside the gene matches: 8. Germline V gene data show CDR1 as SGDLS and CDR2 as YYNGEE. The CDR3 is made up of 15 amino acids. In DNA form, the CDR3 reads TGTGCCAGCAGCCCAAAGGGACAGGGGGCCGAGGAGCTGTTTTTT. Amino acid sequence: CASSPKGQGAEELFF.

This clonotype was seen at least ten times. This rearrangement joins TRBV6-2 or TRBV6-3 to TRBJ2-1, with D unclear. Germline V gene data show CDR1 as MNHEY and CDR2 as SVGEGT. V lost 0 bases, J lost 15 bases, and 12 bases lay in between. This CDR3 comprises 12 residues. This chain's CDR3 is CASSYSPIIGFF. The CDR3 DNA is TGTGCCAGCAGTTACTCCCCGATCATCGGGTTCTTC.

This clonotype was seen at least ten times. The gene calls are TRBV7-2 and TRBJ1-2; D perhaps matches TRBD1 (5 bases). Germline CDR1 reads SGHTA; CDR2 reads FQGNSA. CDR3 length: 13 amino acids. Trimming took off 5 bases at V and 4 bases at J, with 11 bases between the two ends. This CDR3 reads CASSQQELYGYTF. DNA of the CDR3: TGTGCCAGCAGCCAACAGGAGCTCTATGGCTACACCTTC.

This clonotype appeared many times. The chain employs TRBV14 and TRBJ1-1; no clear D gene. The V gene lost 2 bases and the J gene lost 2 bases, with 12 bases spanning the gap. The germline CDR1 and CDR2 sequences are SGHDN and FVKESK. The CDR3 loop spans 15 amino acids. The chain's CDR3 is CASSQIGRPNTEAFF. The CDR3 DNA follows: TGTGCCAGCAGCCAAATAGGCAGGCCTAACACTGAAGCTTTCTTT.

V is TRBV20-1 and J is TRBJ1-5; D is uncertain. The CDR3 covers 13 residues. CDR1 and CDR2 from the germline V gene are DFQATT and SNEGSKA (reference sequence). Trimming cost V 3 bases and J 5 bases, with 11 bases left between them. The CDR3 sequence is CSARPGTHQPQHF. CDR3 coding DNA: TGCAGTGCTAGGCCCGGAACCCATCAGCCCCAGCATTTT.

This clonotype occurred many times. The chain couples TRBV11-2 to TRBJ2-3; D unresolved. This CDR3 is built from 15 residues. V was trimmed by 0 bases and J by 1 base, leaving 8 bases between them. Germline V gives CDR1 SGHAT, CDR2 FQNNGV. Here the CDR3 reads CASSLDLPGTDTQYF. The CDR3 region has the DNA TGTGCCAGCAGCTTAGATCTTCCAGGCACAGATACGCAGTATTTT.

This clonotype has at least ten counts. V gene TRBV3-1 combines with J gene TRBJ2-5; 7 bases are a match to TRBD1. Germline V gene lookup returns CDR1 LGHDT and CDR2 YNNKEL (reference sequence). CDR3 size: 13 residues. V trimming: 7 bases; J trimming: 4 bases; junction bases outside the gene matches: 6. The CDR3 bases are TGTGCCAGCACCCCCAGGGGGAGAGAGACCCAGTACTTC. It encodes CASTPRGRETQYF.

In this sample, this clonotype turned up many times. V and J are TRBV12-3 or TRBV12-4 and TRBJ1-1; D is unclear. Trimming removed 2 bases from V and 1 base from J, with 5 bases in between. The CDR3 contains 13 residues. CDR3 protein: CASSLKWNTEAFF. DNA of the CDR3: TGTGCCAGCAGTTTAAAGTGGAACACTGAAGCTTTCTTT.

This clonotype was detected ten times or more. The chain combines TRBV11-1 with TRBJ2-1; D call uncertain. This CDR3 comprises 14 residues. Trimming pared 1 base from V and 5 bases from J, leaving 9 bases between. Per the germline V gene, CDR1 is SGHAT and CDR2 is FQDESV (reference sequence). This CDR3 is CASSLGRQNNEQFF. Here the CDR3 DNA reads TGTGCCAGCAGCTTAGGGCGGCAAAACAATGAGCAGTTCTTC.

This clonotype was detected ten times or more. This rearrangement joins TRBV28 to TRBJ2-6, with D unclear. The CDR3 spans 19 residues. Germline V gene data show CDR1 as MDHEN and CDR2 as SYDVKM. Trimming left V 3 bases short and J 1 base short, with 19 bases between. The DNA of the CDR3 is TGTGCCAGCAGTTTGTCCCGGGCCTACTATTTATCTGGGGCCAACGTCCTGACTTTC. Translated, it gives CASSLSRAYYLSGANVLTF. Complete variable domain (other parts from reference TRBV28 and TRBJ2-6): DVKVTQSSRYLVKRTGEKVFLECVQDMDHENMFWYRQDPGLGLRLIYFSYDVKMKEKGDIPEGYSVSREKKERFSLILESASTNQTSMYLCASSLSRAYYLSGANVLTFGAGSRLTVL.